This T cell receptor beta chain was sequenced during a study of T cells after yellow fever vaccination (dated by TCRdb to between 2018 and 2021). Concerning the study at large: The SMART-Seq v4 Ultra Low Input RNA kit was used to prepare libraries from fractions with low cell numbers. Bulk TCR alpha and beta repertoires were sequenced longitudinally to track T-cell clones before and after primary and booster YFV17D yellow fever vaccination. The cohort comprised two healthy male donors, one aged 18 to 30 and one aged 30 to 39 years. Blood was collected at multiple timepoints before and after primary and secondary immunization, and bulk PBMC replicates and cell subsets were isolated.

TCR cDNA was synthesized by 5'RACE template switching, which introduced a universal primer site and unique molecular identifiers. Priming of cDNA synthesis was performed from both the TCR alpha and TCR beta constant segments. Library amplification involved two PCR steps, and the second step added sample barcodes and sequencing adapters. Sequencing of libraries was done on Illumina HiSeq 2500 (2x100 bp) or NovaSeq (2x150 bp). The authors processed their data as follows. MIGEC was used to demultiplex reads and collapse the reads into UMI consensus sequences, and MiXCR was used for V(D)J alignment. Clonotypes responding to the vaccine were identified with edgeR on replicate PBMC samples, with the criteria of FDR below 0.01 and a log2 fold change above 5 up to day 15. Each bulk clonotype received a CD4 or CD8 identity based on whether the sequenced CD4 or CD8 repertoire contained that clonotype at higher abundance. TCRdb took the public reads, trimmed them with fastp at Q25, ran MiXCR for clone calling and kept in-frame beta chains. Each entry merges the rows of one CDR3 protein and shows their most common DNA and genes. None of the V and J calls come from the authors' own analysis; TCRdb made them. For this sample the table gives some 600,000 distinct CDR3 sequences, of which 9% to 15% were detected only once. The ten top clones hold 15% of the sample.

This clonotype was seen only a few times. Which antigen it targets is not known. There are no base qualities to consult, and no much larger clone falls within one base. Summary of the overall study and its limitations: A small share of clonotypes was detected in both CD4 and CD8 compartments, with the overlap likely arising from convergent recombination. The secondary T-cell response was weaker than the primary response but faster, peaking on day 5 instead of day 15. Because only a couple of donors were included in the study, the extent to which the findings can be generalized is limited. Computational filtering was needed because FACS-sorted repertoires could contain abundant contaminating clonotypes from the bulk population. Most clones expanded after primary vaccination (around 96% of CD4 and 88% of CD8) were re-detected after the booster, suggesting that broad memory maintenance occurred.

The treatment or condition tag for this specimen amounts to: live attenuated yellow fever vaccine strain. At each blood-draw timepoint, two biological replicates of bulk PBMCs were collected. A standard Ficoll-Paque protocol was used to isolate PBMCs from peripheral blood. RNA was extracted with TriZol from bulk PBMCs, CD4 and CD8 fractions, and dextramer-positive and dextramer-negative fractions. This clonotype was sampled from a young man who received the YFV17D yellow fever vaccine. Sequencing was performed on PBMCs, taken on the day of the yellow fever booster vaccination.

The nucleotide sequence reads as follows: TGTGCCAGCAGCCAGGGCCAACGAGACTATGGCTACACCTTC. It is translated as CASSQGQRDYGYTF. The chain is assembled from TRBV12-3 or TRBV12-4 and TRBJ1-2; TRBD1 is possibly the D segment (5 matching bases). V lost 6 bases and J lost 3 bases; the stretch between them is 14 bases long. Reading from cysteine to phenylalanine, the CDR3 counts 14 amino acids. CDR3 DNA is the only sequence kept; it has 42 bases, read in frame from the first base.